One sample yielded the 23 T cell receptor beta chains listed below, sequenced in a study of shared clonotypes between healthy human individuals. Clones were read by immunoSEQ multiplex PCR, and TCRdb kept only the in-frame ones, dropping some. The sample consists of 450,000 to 650,000 clones, roughly 79% of them appearing once. The sequenced material came from PBMCs. These receptor sequences come from a middle-aged woman in good health. Some clones in this sample may be carry-over from other donors' samples.

The genes are TRBV11-2 and TRBJ2-2; the match to TRBD2 covers 10 bases. The germline gives CDR1 SGHAT, CDR2 FQNNGV. V gave up 4 bases and J gave up 5 bases; unmatched junction bases: 10. The CDR3 runs to 17 residues. The DNA of the CDR3 is TGTGCCAGCAGCTACCCCCTAGCGGGAGAGGGGACCGGGGAGCTGTTTTTT. Amino acids: CASSYPLAGEGTGELFF.

This clone showed up just once. V gene TRBV11-2 combines with J gene TRBJ2-7; 9 nucleotides align to TRBD2. The length of the CDR3 is 15 residues. Germline loops: CDR1 SGHAT, CDR2 FQNNGV. With 0 bases clipped from V and 5 bases from J, the junction kept 5 bases outside the gene matches. This CDR3 is CASSLDVSGRDEQYF. CDR3 bases: TGTGCCAGCAGCTTAGATGTTAGCGGGAGAGACGAGCAGTACTTC. Based on the CDR3 plus reference TRBV11-2 and TRBJ2-7, the full variable domain is EAGVAQSPRYKIIEKRQSVAFWCNPISGHATLYWYQQILGQGPKLLIQFQNNGVVDDSQLPKDRFSAERLKGVDSTLKIQPAKLEDSAVYLCASSLDVSGRDEQYFGPGTRLTVT.

This chain connects TRBV19 to TRBJ2-5, with D hard to call. CDR3 size: 13 residues. V shed 11 bases and J shed 0 bases, with 13 bases lying between them. Germline V gives CDR1 LNHDA, CDR2 SQIVND (reference sequence). CDR3 sequence reads: CAVRGMYQETQYF. In nucleotides, the CDR3 is TGTGCCGTCCGCGGAATGTACCAAGAGACCCAGTACTTC.

The rearrangement joins TRBV11-2 to TRBJ2-5; no definite D call. Gene TRBJ2-7 matches the end of the DNA better, so the J call may be wrong. Per germline, CDR1 SGHAT and CDR2 FQNNGV. The CDR3 is 17 amino acids. CDR3: CASSLDVHPIPSYEQYF. DNA of the CDR3: TGTGCCAGCAGCTTAGATGTTCACCCGATACCCTCCTACGAGCAGTACTTC.

The chain uses TRBV9 and TRBJ1-4; D remains unclear. There are 15 residues in the CDR3. With 3 bases removed from V and 3 bases from J, the gap between germline ends came to 12 bases. Germline CDR1 is SGDLS and CDR2 is YYNGEE. CDR3: CASSASSAANEKLFF. Written as DNA, the CDR3 is TGTGCCAGCAGCGCCTCGTCGGCGGCTAATGAAAAACTGTTTTTT.

V usage is TRBV5-1 and J usage is TRBJ2-5, with no clear D. The ends were cut back, 2 bases at V and 5 bases at J, with 16 bases in the middle. Germline V lookup: CDR1 SGHRS, CDR2 YFSETQ. The CDR3 loop spans 15 amino acids. CDR3 region: CASSLDSPWAETQYF. As DNA, the CDR3 is TGCGCCAGCAGCTTAGATTCGCCCTGGGCGGAGACCCAGTACTTC. The full variable domain, completed using reference TRBV5-1 and TRBJ2-5, is KAGVTQTPRYLIKTRGQQVTLSCSPISGHRSVSWYQQTPGQGLQFLFEYFSETQRNKGNFPGRFSGRQFSNSRSEMNVSTLELGDSALYLCASSLDSPWAETQYFGPGTRLLVL.

V gene TRBV18 combines with J gene TRBJ2-7; 14 positions match TRBD2. Germline assignment: CDR1 KGHSH and CDR2 LQKENI. V lost 6 bases, J lost 7 bases, and 11 bases stayed unmatched. The CDR3 covers 16 residues. In DNA form, the CDR3 reads TGTGCCAGCTCCTCACCGGGACTAGCGGGAGCGGGAGAGCAGTACTTC. Its protein is CASSSPGLAGAGEQYF.

To note about this clone: It is likely a read error: a sequence one base away is far more abundant. The J gene is TRBJ1-5, the V gene TRBV28; D uncertain. Germline CDR1 is MDHEN and CDR2 is SYDVKM. The CDR3 is 17 residues long. The CDR3 DNA is TGTGCCAGCAGTTTTTCTATTCAGCAGCATAGCAATCAGCCCCGGCATTTT. It yields the protein CASSFSIQQHSNQPRHF.

The chain employs TRBV7-2 and TRBJ1-5, with a weak D call TRBD1 (6 bases). CDR1 is SGHTA and CDR2 is FQGNSA in the germline V gene. V was pared by 9 bases and J by 2 bases, with 14 bases between. This CDR3 comprises 14 residues. The CDR3 region has the DNA TGTGCCAGTGCACAGGGTCTGGGCAATCAGCCCCAGCATTTT. Translated, it gives CASAQGLGNQPQHF.

This rearrangement joins TRBV28 to TRBJ1-4; D is ambiguous. Germline CDR1 is MDHEN and CDR2 is SYDVKM. The CDR3 runs to 14 residues. The germline V and J ends were trimmed by 6 bases and 0 bases, with 8 bases remaining between them. The CDR3 coding sequence is TGTGCCAGCAGCTGGGATGCAACTAATGAAAAACTGTTTTTT. Amino acid sequence: CASSWDATNEKLFF.

The gene calls are TRBV28 and TRBJ2-7; D gene unclear. In germline, CDR1 is MDHEN, CDR2 SYDVKM. This CDR3 has 12 residues. Trimming removed 8 bases at V and 3 bases at J, with 11 bases between. CDR3 nucleotide sequence: TGTGCCAGCGGGCTAGGGTTCTACGAGCAGTACTTC. Its translation is CASGLGFYEQYF. Full variable domain (remainder filled in from reference TRBV28 and TRBJ2-7): DVKVTQSSRYLVKRTGEKVFLECVQDMDHENMFWYRQDPGLGLRLIYFSYDVKMKEKGDIPEGYSVSREKKERFSLILESASTNQTSMYLCASGLGFYEQYFGPGTRLTVT.

V gene TRBV10-1 combines with J gene TRBJ2-1, with 9 bases aligning to TRBD2. With V trimmed by 4 bases and J by 4 bases, 5 bases remained unmatched. The V gene's germline CDR1 is WNHNN and CDR2 SYGVQD (reference sequence). The CDR3 is 15 amino acids. CDR3 coding DNA: TGCGCCAGCAGTGCGACTAGCGGCCAATACAATGAGCAGTTCTTC. Amino acid sequence: CASSATSGQYNEQFF.

The CDR3 DNA reads as TGTGCCTGGAGTACGCTAGCGGGGGACACAGATACGCAGTATTTT. Its protein product is CAWSTLAGDTDTQYF. The chain couples TRBV30 to TRBJ2-3; 10 positions agree with TRBD2. The V gene end was trimmed by 2 bases and the J gene end by 2 bases; junction bases not matched to a gene: 4. There are 15 residues in the CDR3. From germline, CDR1 is GTSNPN and CDR2 SVGIG (reference sequence).

This clone has more than one count but fewer than ten. This chain joins TRBV6-6 and TRBJ1-5; TRBD1 matches 8 bases. This CDR3 has 13 residues. Germline CDR1 and CDR2: MNHNY and SVGAGI (reference sequence). V was pared by 10 bases and J by 4 bases, with 6 bases of the junction left unmatched. DNA of the CDR3: TGTGCCACAGTACAGGGGGTGAATCAGCCCCAGCATTTT. As protein: CATVQGVNQPQHF.

This clone was found once. The chain employs TRBV7-8 and TRBJ2-6; D is uncertain. From germline, CDR1 is SGHVS and CDR2 FQNEAQ. CDR3 length equals 12 residues. V lost 1 base and J 12 bases, leaving 7 bases between the germline ends. The DNA of the CDR3 is TGTGCCAGCAGCTTAGGGGCCCCCGTCCTGACTTTC. It specifies CASSLGAPVLTF.

The J gene is TRBJ2-5, the V gene TRBV9; no definite D call. The CDR3 contains 15 residues. V was clipped by 4 bases and J by 1 base, with 14 bases between them. Germline CDR1 reads SGDLS; CDR2 reads YYNGEE. CDR3 protein: CASSPTGRPQETQYF. The DNA for the CDR3 is TGTGCCAGCAGCCCCACCGGACGGCCCCAAGAGACCCAGTACTTC.

This clone has a handful of counts. This chain joins TRBV9 and TRBJ2-3; no definite D call. The V and J ends lost 4 bases and 0 bases respectively, with 15 bases between them. Germline V gives CDR1 SGDLS, CDR2 YYNGEE. The CDR3 length is 16 residues. The CDR3 bases are TGTGCCAGCAGCCTTACGGGCCACCCTAGCACAGATACGCAGTATTTT. Translating it yields CASSLTGHPSTDTQYF.

The rearrangement joins TRBV5-1 to TRBJ2-7; 7 bases fit TRBD2. This CDR3 is 15 amino acids long. Trimming took 1 base from V and 1 from J; bases not matched to a gene: 5. CDR1 is SGHRS, CDR2 YFSETQ, per germline. The DNA of the CDR3 is TGCGCCAGCAGCTTGTTCCAAGCGGGGTCCTACGAGCAGTACTTC. This translates into CASSLFQAGSYEQYF. Full variable domain (rest looked up from reference TRBV5-1 and TRBJ2-7): KAGVTQTPRYLIKTRGQQVTLSCSPISGHRSVSWYQQTPGQGLQFLFEYFSETQRNKGNFPGRFSGRQFSNSRSEMNVSTLELGDSALYLCASSLFQAGSYEQYFGPGTRLTVT.

With regard to this clone: This could be a read error, since a much larger clone is one nucleotide away. This chain connects TRBV28 to TRBJ2-5; TRBD2 matches 7 bases. Trimming cost V 3 bases and J 5 bases; bases outside gene matches: 6. Germline lookup yields CDR1 MDHEN and CDR2 SYDVKM. The CDR3 length is 14 residues. For the CDR3, the DNA is TGTGCCAGCAGTTTTGCGGGAGTGGCGGAGACCCAGTACTTC. It translates to CASSFAGVAETQYF. Together with reference TRBV28 and TRBJ2-5, the CDR3 gives the full variable domain: DVKVTQSSRYLVKRTGEKVFLECVQDMDHENMFWYRQDPGLGLRLIYFSYDVKMKEKGDIPEGYSVSREKKERFSLILESASTNQTSMYLCASSFAGVAETQYFGPGTRLLVL.

The chain joins TRBV5-4 to TRBJ1-4; perhaps TRBD1 as D (6 bases). V was cut by 0 bases and J by 8 bases, with 14 bases left in between. Germline CDR1 SGHNT, CDR2 YYREEE (reference sequence). The CDR3 totals 15 residues. CDR3 bases: TGTGCCAGCAGCTTGGACCCGACTAGGGGGGAAAAACTGTTTTTT. It is translated as CASSLDPTRGEKLFF.

This clone was seen many times. V is TRBV9 and J is TRBJ2-5; the D call may be TRBD1 or TRBD2 (6 bases each). The CDR3 is made up of 16 amino acids. Germline CDR1 SGDLS, CDR2 YYNGEE. V was clipped by 1 base and J by 7 bases, with 20 bases between them. CDR3 coding DNA: TGTGCCAGCAGCGTAAGATCCGGGGGCGGTGACCCGACCCAGTACTTC. It yields the protein CASSVRSGGGDPTQYF.

In nucleotides, the CDR3 is TGCGCCAGCAGCTATGGACAGATGGACACTGAAGCTTTCTTT. This sequence encodes CASSYGQMDTEAFF. This rearrangement joins TRBV5-1 to TRBJ1-1; perhaps TRBD1 as D (6 bases). The V end was cut by 3 bases, the J end by 3 bases, with 12 bases between. Looked up from germline, CDR1 is SGHRS and CDR2 is YFSETQ. This CDR3 contains 14 residues.

The gene calls are TRBV18 and TRBJ2-2; 13 nucleotides match TRBD2. The ends lost 4 bases at V and 2 bases at J; junction bases unmatched: 4. Germline V gives CDR1 KGHSH, CDR2 LQKENI. This CDR3 contains 17 residues. CDR3 nucleotides: TGTGCCAGCTCACACGGACTAGCGGGAGCTAACACCGGGGAGCTGTTTTTT. Residues: CASSHGLAGANTGELFF.